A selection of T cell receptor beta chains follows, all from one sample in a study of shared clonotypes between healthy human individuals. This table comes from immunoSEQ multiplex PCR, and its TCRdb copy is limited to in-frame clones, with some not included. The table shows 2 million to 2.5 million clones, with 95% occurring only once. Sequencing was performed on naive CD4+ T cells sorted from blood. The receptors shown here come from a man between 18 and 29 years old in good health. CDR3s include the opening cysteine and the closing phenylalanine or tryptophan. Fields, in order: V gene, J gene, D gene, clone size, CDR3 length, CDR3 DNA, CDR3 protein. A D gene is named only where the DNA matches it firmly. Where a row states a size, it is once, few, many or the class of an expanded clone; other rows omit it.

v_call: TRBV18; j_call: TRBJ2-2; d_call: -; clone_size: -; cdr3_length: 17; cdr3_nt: TGTGCCAGCTCACCACCGCTTCGGCAGGGGCTCACCGGGGAGCTGTTTTTT; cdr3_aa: CASSPPLRQGLTGELFF
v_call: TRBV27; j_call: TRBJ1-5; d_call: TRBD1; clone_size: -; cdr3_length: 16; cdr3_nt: TGTGCCAGCAGAGACAGGGGGCGGGTAGGCAATCAGCCCCAGCATTTT; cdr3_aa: CASRDRGRVGNQPQHF
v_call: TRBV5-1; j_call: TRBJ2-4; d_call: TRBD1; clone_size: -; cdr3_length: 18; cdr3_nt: TGCGCCAGCAGCTTGATCGGACAGGGGGCAGAGGCCAAAAACATTCAGTACTTC; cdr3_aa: CASSLIGQGAEAKNIQYF
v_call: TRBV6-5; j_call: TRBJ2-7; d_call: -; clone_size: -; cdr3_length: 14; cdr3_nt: TGTGCCAGCAGTCCCCGGACTAACTCCTACGAGCAGTACTTC; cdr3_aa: CASSPRTNSYEQYF
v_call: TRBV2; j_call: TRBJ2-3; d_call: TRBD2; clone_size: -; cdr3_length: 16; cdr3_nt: TGTGCCAGCAGTGAAGCCCCTAGCGGGGGGGCGGGTACGCAGTATTTT; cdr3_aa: CASSEAPSGGAGTQYF
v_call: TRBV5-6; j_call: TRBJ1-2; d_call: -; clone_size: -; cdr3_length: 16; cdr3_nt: TGTGCCAGCAGCTTGCTGGGCCTCGACGAAGACTATGGCTACACCTTC; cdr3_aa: CASSLLGLDEDYGYTF
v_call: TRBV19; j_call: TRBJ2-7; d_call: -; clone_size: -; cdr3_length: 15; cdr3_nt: TGTGCCAGTAGTGTCCCGGGACGGGGTATGGACGAGCAGTACTTC; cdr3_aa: CASSVPGRGMDEQYF
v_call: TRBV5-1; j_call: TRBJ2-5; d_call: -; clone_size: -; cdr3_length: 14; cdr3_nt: TGCGCCAGCAGCTTGAGATGGAAAGTAGAGACCCAGTACTTC; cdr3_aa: CASSLRWKVETQYF
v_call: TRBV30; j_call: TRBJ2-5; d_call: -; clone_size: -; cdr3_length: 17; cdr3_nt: TGTGCCTGGAGTGTCAAGTCGGCTACTCGGATGGGGGAGACCCAGTACTTC; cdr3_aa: CAWSVKSATRMGETQYF
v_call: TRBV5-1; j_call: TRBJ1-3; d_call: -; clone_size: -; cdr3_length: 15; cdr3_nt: TGCGCCAGCAGCTTGGTCGTGGGCCCCGGAAACACCATATATTTT; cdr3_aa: CASSLVVGPGNTIYF
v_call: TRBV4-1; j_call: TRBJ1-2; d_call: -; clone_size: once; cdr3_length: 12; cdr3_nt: TGCGCCAGCAGCCAAGGGGTCTATGGCTACACCTTC; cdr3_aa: CASSQGVYGYTF
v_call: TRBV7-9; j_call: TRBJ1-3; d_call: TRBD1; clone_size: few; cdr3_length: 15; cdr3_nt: TGTGCCAGCAGCTTACAGGGGGCGCCGGGAAACACCATATATTTT; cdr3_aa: CASSLQGAPGNTIYF
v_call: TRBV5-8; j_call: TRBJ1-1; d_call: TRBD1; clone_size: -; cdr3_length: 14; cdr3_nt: TGTGCCAGCACCTCCGAACGGACAGGCTCTGAAGCTTTCTTT; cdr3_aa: CASTSERTGSEAFF
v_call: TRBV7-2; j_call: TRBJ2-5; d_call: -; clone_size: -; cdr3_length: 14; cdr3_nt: TGTGCCAGCAGCTTACCCCCTTTCCAAGAGACCCAGTACTTC; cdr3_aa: CASSLPPFQETQYF
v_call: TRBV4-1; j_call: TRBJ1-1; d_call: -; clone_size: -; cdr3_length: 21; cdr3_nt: TGCGCCAGCAGCCAAGAAAGGAAGAGAACCAATAAGGACAGCCCGAACACTGAAGCTTTCTTT; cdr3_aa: CASSQERKRTNKDSPNTEAFF